This T cell receptor beta chain was captured by sequencing in a study of identical twins. Study conclusions and caveats: While abundant cord blood beta clonotypes carried fewer insertions, memory repertoires showed no such pattern.

Concerning this clonotype: Its specificity is not known.

Template switching supplied a universal primer site; unique molecular identifiers were carried on the cDNA. One entry per CDR3 protein, called by TCRdb with MiXCR from the 5' RACE reads. The data contain around 670,000 distinct CDR3 sequences, approximately 6.1% of them seen just once; the ten biggest clones take up roughly 2%. Per the germline V gene, CDR1 is SGHTA and CDR2 is FQGNSA. V was pared by 5 bases and J by 4 bases, with 6 bases of the junction left unmatched. The CDR3 covers 16 residues. Sequences were obtained from naive T cells sorted from blood. The V gene is TRBV7-2, the J gene TRBJ2-2, with TRBD2 identical over 11 bases. This clonotype was sampled from a man younger than 35 in good health. CDR3 amino acids: CASSVSGRAPTGELFF. CDR3 DNA sequence: TGTGCCAGCAGCGTTAGCGGGAGGGCCCCCACCGGGGAGCTGTTTTTT.